The clone carrying this T cell receptor beta chain was found a few times. The sample belongs to a study of blood T cell repertoires in COVID-19. Across the whole study: The United States, Italy and Spain provided the acute and convalescent COVID-19 samples.

Original processing methods: Amplification from reference gene primers served as the basis for estimated nucleated cell counts. Produced via immunoSEQ multiplex PCR; TCRdb's table is partial and in-frame only. Clone size and V and J calls were adopted from that table, with D and trimming inferred from the DNA. The sample has 200,000 to 250,000 clones; about three quarters are singletons. The CDR3 is made up of 16 amino acids. Germline CDR1 is MNHEY and CDR2 is SMNVEV (reference sequence). Trimming at V came to 5 bases and at J to 4 bases, leaving 8 bases not matched to a gene. This clonotype was obtained from a woman aged 70-85 years with acute or convalescent COVID-19. The sample comprised peripheral blood. This rearrangement joins TRBV27 to TRBJ2-1, with TRBD2 matching 10 bases. The CDR3 protein is CASSTSSSGGYNEQFF. The DNA of the CDR3 is TGTGCCAGCAGTACTTCTTCTAGCGGGGGTTACAATGAGCAGTTCTTC.